This T cell receptor (beta chain) originates from a study of T cell responses to AZD1222 COVID-19 vaccine. Measured with immunoSEQ multiplex PCR; TCRdb has only the in-frame clones, and not every one. The table has fewer than 150,000 clones, 70% to 90% seen once; the top ten hold 1.9%. V was clipped by 5 bases and J by 0 bases, with 14 bases between them. The CDR3 sequence is 16 residues long. Germline CDR1 is KGHSH and CDR2 is LQKENI. This sequence was found in an adult in good health. The chain joins TRBV18 to TRBJ1-5; D is possibly TRBD1 (6 bases). This material consisted of peripheral blood, taken on day 0 of AZD1222 vaccination. CDR3 bases: TGTGCCAGCTCAACAATGACAGGTGATAGCAATCAGCCCCAGCATTTT. Protein sequence: CASSTMTGDSNQPQHF. Drawing the rest from reference TRBV18 and TRBJ1-5, the complete variable domain is NAGVMQNPRHLVRRRGQEARLRCSPMKGHSHVYWYRQLPEEGLKFMVYLQKENIIDESGMPKERFSAEFPKEGPSILRIQQVVRGDSAAYFCASSTMTGDSNQPQHFGDGTRLSIL.